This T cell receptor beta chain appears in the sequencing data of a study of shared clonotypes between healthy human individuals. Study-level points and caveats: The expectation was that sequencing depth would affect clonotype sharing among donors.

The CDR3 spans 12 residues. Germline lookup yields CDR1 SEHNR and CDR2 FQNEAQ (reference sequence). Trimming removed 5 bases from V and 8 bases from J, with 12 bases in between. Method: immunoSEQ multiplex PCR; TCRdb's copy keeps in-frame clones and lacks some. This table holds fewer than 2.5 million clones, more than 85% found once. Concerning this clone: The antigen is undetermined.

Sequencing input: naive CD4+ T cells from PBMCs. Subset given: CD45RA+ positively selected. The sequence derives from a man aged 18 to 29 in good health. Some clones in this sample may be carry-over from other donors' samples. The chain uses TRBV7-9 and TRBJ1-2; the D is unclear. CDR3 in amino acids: CASSRSLAGYTF. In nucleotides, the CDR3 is TGTGCCAGCAGCCGTAGTTTGGCCGGCTACACCTTC.